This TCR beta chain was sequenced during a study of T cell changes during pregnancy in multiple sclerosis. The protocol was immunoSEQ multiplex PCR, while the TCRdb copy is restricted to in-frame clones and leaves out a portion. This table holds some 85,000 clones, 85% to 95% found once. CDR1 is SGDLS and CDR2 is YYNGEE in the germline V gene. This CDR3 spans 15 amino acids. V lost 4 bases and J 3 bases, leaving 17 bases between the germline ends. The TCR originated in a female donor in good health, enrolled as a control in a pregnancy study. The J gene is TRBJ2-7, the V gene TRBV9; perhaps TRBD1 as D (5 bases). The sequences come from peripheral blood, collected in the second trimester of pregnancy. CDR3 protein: CASSLGSQGFYEQYF. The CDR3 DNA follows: TGTGCCAGCAGCCTAGGTAGTCAGGGTTTCTACGAGCAGTACTTC. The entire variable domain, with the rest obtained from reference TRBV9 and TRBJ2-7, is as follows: DSGVTQTPKHLITATGQRVTLRCSPRSGDLSVYWYQQSLDQGLQFLIQYYNGEERAKGNILERFSAQQFPDLHSELNLSSLELGDSALYFCASSLGSQGFYEQYFGPGTRLTVT.